This TCR beta chain stems from a study of blood T cell repertoires in COVID-19. TCRdb's table, derived via immunoSEQ multiplex PCR, lists solely in-frame clones and lacks some. The table has 150,000 to 170,000 clones, about 89% seen once. The CDR3 is 15 residues long. V lost 5 bases and J lost 10; bases outside the gene matches: 12. Germline CDR1 is SGHTA and CDR2 is FQGNSA. Sample: peripheral blood. This chain connects TRBV7-2 to TRBJ1-4; 8 positions agree with TRBD1. The receptor comes from a man in his fifties or sixties with acute or convalescent COVID-19. CDR3 in amino acids: CASSLEMTGDGKLFF. CDR3 coding DNA: TGTGCCAGCAGCCTCGAAATGACAGGGGATGGAAAACTGTTTTTT.